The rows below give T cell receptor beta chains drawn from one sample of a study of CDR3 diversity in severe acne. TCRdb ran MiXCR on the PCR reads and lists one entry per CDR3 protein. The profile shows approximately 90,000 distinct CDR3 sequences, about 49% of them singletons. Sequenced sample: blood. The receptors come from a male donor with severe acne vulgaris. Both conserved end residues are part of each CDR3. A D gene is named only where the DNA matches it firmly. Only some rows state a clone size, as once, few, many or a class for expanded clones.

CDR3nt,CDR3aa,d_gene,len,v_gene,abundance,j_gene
TGTGCCAGCAGCTTATGGGAAACAGGAGACACCGGGGAGCTGTTTTTT,CASSLWETGDTGELFF,-,16,TRBV7-9,-,TRBJ2-2
TGCAGTGCTAGACAAAGACGGTCTAGCGCAGATACGCAGTATTTT,CSARQRRSSADTQYF,-,15,TRBV20-1,-,TRBJ2-3
TGCGCCAGCAGCTTGGGGGGGAAAGAGACCCAGTACTTC,CASSLGGKETQYF,-,13,TRBV5-1,many,TRBJ2-5
TGCGCCAGTACCGAACATAACTATGGCTACACCTTC,CASTEHNYGYTF,-,12,TRBV19,-,TRBJ1-2
TGTGCCAGCAGTCTCGGGACCCACAGCTCCTACGAGCAGTACTTC,CASSLGTHSSYEQYF,-,15,TRBV6-5,-,TRBJ2-7
TGCGCCAGCAGCCTCCCTACCCGGGGGGCGAACACTGAAGCTTTCTTT,CASSLPTRGANTEAFF,-,16,TRBV4-1,few,TRBJ1-1
TGCAGTGCTAGAGATCGCCTGGTCGGGACAGGGTTTTCACCCCTCCACTTT,CSARDRLVGTGFSPLHF,TRBD1,17,TRBV20-1,many,TRBJ1-6
TGTGCCAGCAGCTCGCGCGGGAGGCAAGACACCGGGGAGCTGTTTTTT,CASSSRGRQDTGELFF,TRBD2,16,TRBV7-2,-,TRBJ2-2
TGTGCCAGCAGTGATACCTACAGGGGTGAAGCTTTCTTT,CASSDTYRGEAFF,TRBD1,13,TRBV6-1,many,TRBJ1-1
TGCGCCAGCAGCTTGGGGACTGGAAGGGTACCCACAGATACGCAGTATTTT,CASSLGTGRVPTDTQYF,-,17,TRBV5-1,few,TRBJ2-3
TGTGCCAGCAGGGGACACCAAGGCGGGGAGCTGTTTTTT,CASRGHQGGELFF,-,13,TRBV9,-,TRBJ2-2
TGTGCCAGCAGTGGCATGGCGCAGTACTTC,CASSGMAQYF,-,10,TRBV2,-,TRBJ2-7
TGCAGTGCCAGCAGCCATGGCGGGGGAAATCAGCCCCAGCATTTT,CSASSHGGGNQPQHF,-,15,TRBV20-1,-,TRBJ1-5
TGCAGTGCTGGGGGGGCGGGGTACCAAAAAGACCAGGTTAGCACAGATACGCAGTATTTT,CSAGGAGYQKDQVSTDTQYF,-,20,TRBV20-1,-,TRBJ2-3
TGCAGTGCTAGAGATAAGGCAGGGGGCAACGAGCAGTACTTC,CSARDKAGGNEQYF,TRBD1,14,TRBV20-1,-,TRBJ2-7
TGTGCCAGCTCTCATATGGGCCCAGTCGCTATGGCCAAAAACATTCAGTACTTC,CASSHMGPVAMAKNIQYF,-,18,TRBV19,-,TRBJ2-4
TGTGCCAGCAGCTATCGGAGCGGGCGCCAAGAGACCCAGTACTTC,CASSYRSGRQETQYF,-,15,TRBV13,many,TRBJ2-5
TGTGCCAGCAGTTTATATCAAGGCACTGAAGCTTTCTTT,CASSLYQGTEAFF,-,13,TRBV27,-,TRBJ1-1
TGTGCCAGCAGCTTATTCTACGAGCAGTACTTC,CASSLFYEQYF,-,11,TRBV5-6,many,TRBJ2-7
TGCAGCGTTGAAGATCCGGCAGGGGCCCGTGAAAAACTGTTTTTT,CSVEDPAGAREKLFF,-,15,TRBV29-1,many,TRBJ1-4
TGTGCCAGCATTTGGCTAGCGGGAGACAACGAGCAGTACTTC,CASIWLAGDNEQYF,TRBD2,14,TRBV2,medium-sized,TRBJ2-7
TGTGCCAGCAGTGACTCGAAGGTTGGGTATCATAAAGAGACCCAGTACTTC,CASSDSKVGYHKETQYF,-,17,TRBV6-4,few,TRBJ2-5
TGTGCCGGCTCAATGTGGAACACTGAAGCTTTCTTT,CAGSMWNTEAFF,-,12,TRBV2,-,TRBJ1-1
TGTGCCAGCAGTCCCCCAACAGGGGAAAACTATGGCTACACCTTC,CASSPPTGENYGYTF,TRBD1,15,TRBV12-3/TRBV12-4,-,TRBJ1-2
TGCGCCAGCAGCCAGACACAGAGCTCCTACGAGCAGTACTTC,CASSQTQSSYEQYF,-,14,TRBV5-1,-,TRBJ2-7
TGTGCCAGCAGCCCCCACAGGATCATGAACACTGAAGCTTTCTTT,CASSPHRIMNTEAFF,-,15,TRBV7-9,-,TRBJ1-1
TGCAGTGCTGGGGGACAGTCCTACGAGCAGTACTTC,CSAGGQSYEQYF,TRBD1,12,TRBV20-1,few,TRBJ2-7
TGTGCCGGCTCACGAGCCGACTTCAATGAGCAGCTCTTC,CAGSRADFNEQLF,-,13,TRBV2,-,TRBJ2-1
TGTGCCAGCAGTCCTACTCGGGGCGGGACCGGGGAGCTGTTTTTT,CASSPTRGGTGELFF,-,15,TRBV6-5,many,TRBJ2-2
TGTGCCACCAGCAGAGATCTAAGGACTAGCGACTACAATGAGCAGTTCTTC,CATSRDLRTSDYNEQFF,TRBD2,17,TRBV15,once,TRBJ2-1
TGTGCCAGCAGCGCGTTGGGACTAGCGGAAATCTACGAGCAGTACTTC,CASSALGLAEIYEQYF,TRBD2,16,TRBV7-2,-,TRBJ2-7